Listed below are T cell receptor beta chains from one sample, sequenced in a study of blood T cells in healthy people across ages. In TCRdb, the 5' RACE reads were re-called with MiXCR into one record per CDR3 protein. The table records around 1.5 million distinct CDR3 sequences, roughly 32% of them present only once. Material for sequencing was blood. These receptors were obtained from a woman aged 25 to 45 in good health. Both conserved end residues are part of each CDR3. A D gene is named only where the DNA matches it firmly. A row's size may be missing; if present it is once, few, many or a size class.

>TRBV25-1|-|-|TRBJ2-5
CASSESSWGDGEQETQYF
TGTGCCAGCAGTGAATCTAGCTGGGGGGATGGAGAGCAAGAGACCCAGTACTTC
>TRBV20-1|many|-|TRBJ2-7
CSARSQGSYEQYF
TGCAGTGCTAGATCCCAGGGATCCTACGAGCAGTACTTC
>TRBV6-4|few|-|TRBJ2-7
CASSVGPGLAHEQYF
TGTGCCAGCAGTGTAGGCCCGGGACTGGCCCACGAGCAGTACTTC
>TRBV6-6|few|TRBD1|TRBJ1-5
CASSTGQGLQPQHF
TGTGCCAGCAGTACGGGACAGGGACTTCAGCCCCAGCATTTT
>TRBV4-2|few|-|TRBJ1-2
CASSQEPRGHLASYGYTF
TGTGCCAGCAGCCAAGAGCCTAGGGGCCACTTGGCCAGCTATGGCTACACCTTC
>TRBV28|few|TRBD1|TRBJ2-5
CASSLSGRGRGETQYF
TGTGCCAGCAGTTTATCGGGCAGGGGGCGTGGAGAGACCCAGTACTTC
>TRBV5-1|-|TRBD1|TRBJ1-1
CASRTFRDRGTEAFF
TGCGCCAGCAGGACCTTCCGGGACAGGGGGACTGAAGCTTTCTTT
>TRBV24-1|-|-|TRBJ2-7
CATSDSGGYEQYF
TGTGCCACCAGTGACTCCGGGGGCTACGAGCAGTACTTC
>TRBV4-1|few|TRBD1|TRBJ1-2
CASSQDFPVTGGSGYTF
TGCGCCAGCAGCCAAGATTTCCCGGTTACAGGGGGCTCTGGCTACACCTTC
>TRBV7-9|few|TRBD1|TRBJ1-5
CASSSRTGSGNQPQHF
TGTGCCAGCAGCTCCCGGACAGGGAGTGGGAATCAGCCCCAGCATTTT
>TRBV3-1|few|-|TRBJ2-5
CASSQGGLQETQYF
TGTGCCAGCAGCCAAGGGGGCCTACAAGAGACCCAGTACTTC
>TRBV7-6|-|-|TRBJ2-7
CASSQFQKSSSYEQYF
TGTGCCAGCAGCCAATTTCAGAAGTCCTCTTCCTACGAGCAGTACTTC
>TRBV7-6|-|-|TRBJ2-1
CASSLTGGKYNEQFF
TGTGCCAGCAGCTTAACGGGGGGCAAATACAATGAGCAGTTCTTC
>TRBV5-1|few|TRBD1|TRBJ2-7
CASSLGTGAPISSYEQYF
TGCGCCAGCAGCTTGGGGACAGGGGCGCCCATCAGCTCCTACGAGCAGTACTTC
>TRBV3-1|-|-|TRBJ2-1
CVSSPGHLYNEQFF
TGTGTCAGCAGCCCGGGACACCTATACAATGAGCAGTTCTTC
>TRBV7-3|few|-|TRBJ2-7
CASSPTGPNEQYF
TGTGCCAGCAGCCCTACAGGGCCCAACGAGCAGTACTTC
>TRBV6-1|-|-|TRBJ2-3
CASSEGFFGKDTQYF
TGTGCCAGCAGTGAAGGGTTTTTCGGGAAAGATACGCAGTATTTT
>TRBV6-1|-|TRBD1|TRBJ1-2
CATSGTGGNFGYGYTF
TGTGCCACTTCCGGGACAGGGGGAAATTTTGGCTATGGCTACACCTTC
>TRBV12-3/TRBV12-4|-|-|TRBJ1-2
CASSFGGPKLYGYTF
TGTGCCAGCAGTTTTGGGGGGCCGAAGCTCTATGGCTACACCTTC
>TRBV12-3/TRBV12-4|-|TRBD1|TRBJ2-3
CATQDGTGGEDAQYF
TGTGCCACCCAAGACGGGACAGGGGGAGAGGATGCGCAGTATTTT
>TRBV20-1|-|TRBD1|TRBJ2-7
CSAPGQYEQYF
TGCAGTGCTCCGGGACAGTACGAGCAGTACTTC
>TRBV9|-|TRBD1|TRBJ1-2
CASSVGQGGDGYTF
TGTGCCAGCAGCGTGGGACAGGGGGGTGACGGCTACACCTTC
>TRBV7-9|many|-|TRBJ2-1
CASSLYLVGFSSYNEQFF
TGTGCCAGCAGCTTATATCTCGTGGGGTTTAGCTCCTACAATGAGCAGTTCTTC
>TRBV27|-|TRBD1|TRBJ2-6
CAGSADRVNSGANVQTF
TGTGCCGGCAGCGCGGACAGGGTAAACTCTGGGGCCAACGTCCAGACTTTC
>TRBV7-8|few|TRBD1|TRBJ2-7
CASSLATGQGAGYEQYF
TGTGCCAGCAGCTTAGCGACGGGACAGGGGGCCGGCTACGAGCAGTACTTC
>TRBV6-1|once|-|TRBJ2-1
CASYSLSGGNEQFF
TGTGCCAGCTACTCTCTATCGGGCGGCAATGAGCAGTTCTTC
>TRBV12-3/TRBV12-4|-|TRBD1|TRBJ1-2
CASRPRRQGYYGYTF
TGTGCCAGCAGACCGAGGAGACAGGGGTACTATGGCTACACCTTC
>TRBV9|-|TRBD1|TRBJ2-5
CASSGSTGGEQETRYF
TGTGCCAGCAGCGGTTCGACAGGGGGCGAACAAGAGACCCGGTACTTC
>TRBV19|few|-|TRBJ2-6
CASMTGANVLTF
TGTGCCAGTATGACTGGGGCCAACGTCCTGACTTTC
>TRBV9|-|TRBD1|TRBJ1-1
CASSRDRVTTEAFF
TGTGCCAGCAGCCGGGACAGGGTGACCACTGAAGCTTTCTTT
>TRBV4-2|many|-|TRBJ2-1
CASSQYDYEQFF
TGTGCCAGCAGCCAGTATGACTATGAGCAGTTCTTC
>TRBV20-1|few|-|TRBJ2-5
CSASLATRQETQYF
TGCAGTGCTAGCCTGGCGACTAGGCAAGAGACCCAGTACTTC